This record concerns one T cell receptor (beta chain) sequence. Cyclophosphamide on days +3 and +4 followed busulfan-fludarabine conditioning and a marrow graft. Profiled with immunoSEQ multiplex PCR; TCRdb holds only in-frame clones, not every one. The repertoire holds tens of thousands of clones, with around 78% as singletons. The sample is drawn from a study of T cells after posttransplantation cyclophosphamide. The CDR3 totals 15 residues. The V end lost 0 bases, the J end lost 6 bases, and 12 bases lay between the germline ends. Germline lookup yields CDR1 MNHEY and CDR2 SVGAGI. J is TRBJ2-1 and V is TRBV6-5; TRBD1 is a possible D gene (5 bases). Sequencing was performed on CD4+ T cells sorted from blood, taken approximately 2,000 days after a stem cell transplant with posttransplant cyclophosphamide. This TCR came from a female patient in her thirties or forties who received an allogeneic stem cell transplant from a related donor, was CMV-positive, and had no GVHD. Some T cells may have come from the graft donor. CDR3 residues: CASSYSQVGANEQFF. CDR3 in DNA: TGTGCCAGCAGTTACTCCCAGGTTGGGGCCAATGAGCAGTTCTTC.